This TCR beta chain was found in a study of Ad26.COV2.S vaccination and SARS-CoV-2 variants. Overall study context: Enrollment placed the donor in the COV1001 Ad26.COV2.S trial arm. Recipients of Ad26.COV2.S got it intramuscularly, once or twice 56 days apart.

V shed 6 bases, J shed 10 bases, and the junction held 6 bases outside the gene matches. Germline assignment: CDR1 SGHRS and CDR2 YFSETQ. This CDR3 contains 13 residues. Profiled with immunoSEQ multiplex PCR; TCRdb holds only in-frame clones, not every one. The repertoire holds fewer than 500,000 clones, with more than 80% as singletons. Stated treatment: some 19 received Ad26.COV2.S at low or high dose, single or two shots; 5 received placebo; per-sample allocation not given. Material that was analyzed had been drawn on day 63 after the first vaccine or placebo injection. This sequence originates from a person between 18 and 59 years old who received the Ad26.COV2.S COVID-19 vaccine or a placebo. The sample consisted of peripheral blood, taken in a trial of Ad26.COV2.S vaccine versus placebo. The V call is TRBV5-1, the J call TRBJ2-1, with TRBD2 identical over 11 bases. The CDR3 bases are TGCGCCAGCACACTAGCGGGAGAAGGAGAGCAGTTCTTC. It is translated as CASTLAGEGEQFF.